The source of this TCR beta chain is a study of blood T cell repertoires in COVID-19. Looking at the study overall: Donors in the United States, Italy and Spain gave samples during acute or convalescent COVID-19.

CDR3 length equals 15 residues. V lost 7 bases, J lost 0 bases, and 7 bases stayed unmatched. Germline V CDR1 and CDR2: SEHNR, FQNEAQ (reference sequence). The repertoire was sequenced with immunoSEQ multiplex PCR; TCRdb's copy has only in-frame clones and lacks some. This sample has 300,000 to 450,000 clones, with approximately 84% found just once. This rearrangement joins TRBV7-9 to TRBJ2-3; TRBD1 matches at 7 bases. The sample comprised PBMCs or T cells enriched from blood (not recorded which). The TCR sequence derives from a woman in her 30s who had recovered from COVID-19. Here the CDR3 DNA reads TGTGCCAGCACCGTTGACAGGGATAGCACAGATACGCAGTATTTT. It specifies CASTVDRDSTDTQYF.